The present TCR beta chain was sequenced within a study of yellow fever vaccine responses in identical twins. Study outcomes and limitations: Twin vaccine T cell responses reportedly seemed partly convergent, partly personalized.

TCRdb re-analysed the RT-PCR reads in MiXCR, keeping a single row per CDR3 protein. The table has some 3,300 distinct CDR3 sequences, about 87% seen once. Per germline, CDR1 SGHTA and CDR2 FQGTGA. V was pared by 5 bases and J by 2 bases, with 5 bases between. The CDR3 has 12 residues. Of note for this clonotype: Its cognate antigen is unknown.

The receptor was derived from a woman aged 18-30 years who received the yellow fever vaccine. This material consisted of T cells from blood (PBMCs), unsorted or a sorted subset (not recorded which), taken before or after yellow fever vaccination (not recorded which). The V and J genes are TRBV7-3 and TRBJ2-3; the D is unclear. Here the CDR3 DNA reads TGTGCCAGCAGCCCTGACACAGATACGCAGTATTTT. Translation gives CASSPDTDTQYF.